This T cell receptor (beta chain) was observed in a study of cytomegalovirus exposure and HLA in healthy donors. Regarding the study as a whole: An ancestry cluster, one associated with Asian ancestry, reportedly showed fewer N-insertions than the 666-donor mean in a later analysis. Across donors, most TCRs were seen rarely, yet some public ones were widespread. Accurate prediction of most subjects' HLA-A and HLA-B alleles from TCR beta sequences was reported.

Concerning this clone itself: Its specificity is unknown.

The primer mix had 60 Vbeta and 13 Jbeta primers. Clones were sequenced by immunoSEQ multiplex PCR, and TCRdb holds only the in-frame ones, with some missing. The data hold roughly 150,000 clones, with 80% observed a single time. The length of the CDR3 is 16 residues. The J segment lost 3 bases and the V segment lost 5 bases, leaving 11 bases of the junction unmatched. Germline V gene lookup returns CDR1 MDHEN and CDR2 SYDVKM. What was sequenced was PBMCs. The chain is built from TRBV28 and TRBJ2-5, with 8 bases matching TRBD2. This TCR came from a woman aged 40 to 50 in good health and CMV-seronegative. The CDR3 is CASSLGVAGKEETQYF. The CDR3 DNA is TGTGCCAGCAGTCTCGGGGTAGCGGGAAAGGAAGAGACCCAGTACTTC.